This record looks at one TCR beta chain sequence and its context. This clone was seen a handful of times. Its antigen is still unknown. Base qualities are not recorded, but no much larger clone differs from it by a single base. TCRbeta CDR3 regions were amplified from genomic DNA by means of the immunoSEQ Assay, a bias-controlled multiplex PCR. The authors' pipeline ran thus. Nucleated cell counts per sample were estimated from amplification of reference gene primers within the assay. Sequence reads were collapsed and filtered to measure the absolute abundance of every unique TCRbeta CDR3 rearrangement. Productive Simpson clonality was computed per sample as the square root of Simpson's diversity index over productive rearrangements. This is the immuneACCESS table as TCRdb keeps it, with only in-frame sequences that have V and J called. A part of the clones is gone; compared with another copy, unresolved V genes explain less than half, and the rest is unexplained. The V and J calls and clone size come from that table; D and trimming were worked out from the DNA. This sample is represented by under 130,000 clones; about four fifths of them were singletons. The top ten clones comprise 8.5% to 9.5% of the sample.

The data derive from a study of blood T cell repertoires in COVID-19 (dated by TCRdb to the early 2020s). In terms of the full investigation: Collaborator samples came from the United States, Italy and Spain and covered acute and convalescent phases of COVID-19. The repertoires were made available in a free public database intended to serve as a resource for research on the immune response to SARS-CoV-2. The sample metadata nearly always contained a de-identified subject ID, COVID-19 status, age in years and sex. The dataset comprised deeply sampled blood TCRbeta repertoires from subjects exposed to, actively infected with, or recovered from COVID-19. HLA class I and class II types, where available, came from metadata supplied by the sample provider rather than from assay-based typing. The material from the prospective study consisted of cDNA or gDNA derived from T cells, B-cell-depleted T cells, or PBMCs. Samples were obtained from the ongoing ImmuneRACE study (first 160 participants) and from 1,254 subjects provided by 6 global collaborators. Overall study results and their limits: The amount of clinical and demographic metadata varied by source and participant and was provided uncurated.

The collaborating institutions used their own protocols to collect whole blood in K2EDTA tubes. For TCRbeta analysis, collaborators shipped samples in one of three forms: frozen whole blood, isolated PBMCs, or DNA extracted from either of those sample types. Trimming takes 3 bases off V and 5 bases off J; junction bases not matched to a gene: 5. CDR1 and CDR2 were assigned from the germline V gene (reference sequence) as LNHDA and SQIVND. Reading from cysteine to phenylalanine, the CDR3 counts 15 amino acids. Only CDR3 DNA is held: 45 bases, read in frame from base 1. The sequenced sample consisted of peripheral blood. This receptor chain uses TRBV19 and TRBJ1-1; 11 central nucleotides agree with TRBD1. The receptor was derived from a woman between 65 and 79 years old with acute or convalescent COVID-19. This receptor carries the CDR3 CASSIMGTGGTEAFF. Here is the DNA: TGTGCCAGTAGTATCATGGGGACAGGGGGGACTGAAGCTTTCTTT.